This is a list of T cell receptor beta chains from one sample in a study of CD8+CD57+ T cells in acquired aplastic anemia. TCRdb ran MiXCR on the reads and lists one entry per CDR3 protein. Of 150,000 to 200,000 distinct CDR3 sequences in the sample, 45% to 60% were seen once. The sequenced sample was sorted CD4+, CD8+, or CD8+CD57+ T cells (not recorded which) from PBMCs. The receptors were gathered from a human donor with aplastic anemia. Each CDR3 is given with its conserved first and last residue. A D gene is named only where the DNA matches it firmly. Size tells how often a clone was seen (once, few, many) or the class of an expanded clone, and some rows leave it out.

CDR3 DNA: TGTGCCAGCAGCACTAGTCGGACCGCCTACGAGCAGTACTTC
CDR3 protein: CASSTSRTAYEQYF
D gene: NA
V gene: TRBV7-3
J gene: TRBJ2-7
clone size: NA

CDR3 DNA: TGTGCTAGTGGCCTGGAAGCGGGGCACAATGAGCAGTTCTTC
CDR3 protein: CASGLEAGHNEQFF
D gene: TRBD2
V gene: TRBV12-5
J gene: TRBJ2-1
clone size: few

CDR3 DNA: TGCAGTGCTCTAACCGGGACAGGCAACTATGGCTACACCTTC
CDR3 protein: CSALTGTGNYGYTF
D gene: TRBD1
V gene: TRBV20-1
J gene: TRBJ1-2
clone size: NA

CDR3 DNA: TGTGCCATCGGCAGGGTAGAGCACGAGCAGTACTTC
CDR3 protein: CAIGRVEHEQYF
D gene: NA
V gene: TRBV10-3
J gene: TRBJ2-7
clone size: many

CDR3 DNA: TGCAGCGTTGGGGGACAGGGGGGCCAAGAGACCCAGTACTTC
CDR3 protein: CSVGGQGGQETQYF
D gene: TRBD1
V gene: TRBV29-1
J gene: TRBJ2-5
clone size: once

CDR3 DNA: TGTGCCAGCGTACAGATGAACTATGGCTACACCTTC
CDR3 protein: CASVQMNYGYTF
D gene: NA
V gene: TRBV2
J gene: TRBJ1-2
clone size: many

CDR3 DNA: TGTGCCAGCAGCTCCCAGACAGATACGCAGTATTTT
CDR3 protein: CASSSQTDTQYF
D gene: NA
V gene: TRBV9
J gene: TRBJ2-3
clone size: NA

CDR3 DNA: TGTGCCAGCAGTTTGGGGGGGCCCACTTCACCCCTCCACTTT
CDR3 protein: CASSLGGPTSPLHF
D gene: NA
V gene: TRBV27
J gene: TRBJ1-6
clone size: NA

CDR3 DNA: TGTGCCAGTAGTATAGGGACGACAGGGAACACCGGGGAGCTGTTTTTT
CDR3 protein: CASSIGTTGNTGELFF
D gene: NA
V gene: TRBV19
J gene: TRBJ2-2
clone size: many

CDR3 DNA: TGTGCCACCAGTGATGGACAGGGGTACCCCTACGAGCAGTACTTC
CDR3 protein: CATSDGQGYPYEQYF
D gene: TRBD1
V gene: TRBV24-1
J gene: TRBJ2-7
clone size: NA

CDR3 DNA: TGCAGTGCTAGTCCCGAGGAGGGCTATGGCTACACCTTC
CDR3 protein: CSASPEEGYGYTF
D gene: NA
V gene: TRBV20-1
J gene: TRBJ1-2
clone size: many

CDR3 DNA: TGTGCCATCAGTGAGGCAGGCCCCGCGAACACTGAAGCTTTCTTT
CDR3 protein: CAISEAGPANTEAFF
D gene: NA
V gene: TRBV10-3
J gene: TRBJ1-1
clone size: few

CDR3 DNA: TGTGCCAGCAGTTTAGAGGGGCGGAGGCCCCAGCATTTT
CDR3 protein: CASSLEGRRPQHF
D gene: NA
V gene: TRBV12-3/TRBV12-4
J gene: TRBJ1-5
clone size: many

CDR3 DNA: TGCGCCAGCGAGGGTTTCGACGAGCAGTACTTC
CDR3 protein: CASEGFDEQYF
D gene: NA
V gene: TRBV10-2
J gene: TRBJ2-7
clone size: NA

CDR3 DNA: TGTGCCACCAGCAGAGTTGACAGGGACCCCTCACCCCTCCACTTT
CDR3 protein: CATSRVDRDPSPLHF
D gene: TRBD1
V gene: TRBV15
J gene: TRBJ1-6
clone size: NA

CDR3 DNA: TGTGCCAGCAGCTTAGCGGGACAGGGTGTGGATGAGCAGTTCTTC
CDR3 protein: CASSLAGQGVDEQFF
D gene: TRBD1
V gene: TRBV11-1
J gene: TRBJ2-1
clone size: few

CDR3 DNA: TGTGCCAGCAGTAGCCAGGGAGCCAATAATTCACCCCTCCACTTT
CDR3 protein: CASSSQGANNSPLHF
D gene: NA
V gene: TRBV25-1
J gene: TRBJ1-6
clone size: NA

CDR3 DNA: TGTGCCAGCTCCGGACTAGCGGGGGGGCAGTTCTTC
CDR3 protein: CASSGLAGGQFF
D gene: TRBD2
V gene: TRBV2
J gene: TRBJ2-1
clone size: many

CDR3 DNA: TGTGCCAGCAGCTTAGGCACCTTCGATACGCAGTATTTT
CDR3 protein: CASSLGTFDTQYF
D gene: NA
V gene: TRBV7-9
J gene: TRBJ2-3
clone size: few

CDR3 DNA: TGCAGTGCTAGAGGGGGGACCTATAATTCACCCCTCCACTTT
CDR3 protein: CSARGGTYNSPLHF
D gene: NA
V gene: TRBV20-1
J gene: TRBJ1-6
clone size: NA

CDR3 DNA: TGCGCCAGCAGCCAAGGGTGGGGGGACAGGGCGATCTACGAGCAGTACTTC
CDR3 protein: CASSQGWGDRAIYEQYF
D gene: TRBD1
V gene: TRBV4-1
J gene: TRBJ2-7
clone size: NA

CDR3 DNA: TGTGCCACCAGTTCCCCAGGGCAGGGATACAATGAGCAGTTCTTC
CDR3 protein: CATSSPGQGYNEQFF
D gene: NA
V gene: TRBV24-1
J gene: TRBJ2-1
clone size: NA

CDR3 DNA: TGTGCCAGTAGTTGGCGGAGGGTCGACACCGGGGAGCTGTTTTTT
CDR3 protein: CASSWRRVDTGELFF
D gene: NA
V gene: TRBV19
J gene: TRBJ2-2
clone size: many

CDR3 DNA: TGTGCCAGCAGCTTAACGAGCAGCGGCACCGGGGAGCTGTTTTTT
CDR3 protein: CASSLTSSGTGELFF
D gene: NA
V gene: TRBV7-3
J gene: TRBJ2-2
clone size: many

CDR3 DNA: TGTGCCATCAAAGGGTCTGCAACTAATGAAAAACTGTTTTTT
CDR3 protein: CAIKGSATNEKLFF
D gene: NA
V gene: TRBV10-3
J gene: TRBJ1-4
clone size: NA

CDR3 DNA: TGTGCCAGCAGCCCAAGGAGACAGGGCAGGGAAAAACTGTTTTTT
CDR3 protein: CASSPRRQGREKLFF
D gene: TRBD1
V gene: TRBV7-9
J gene: TRBJ1-4
clone size: NA

CDR3 DNA: TGCGGTGCGAACCCACATGGCTACACCTTC
CDR3 protein: CGANPHGYTF
D gene: NA
V gene: TRBV20-1
J gene: TRBJ1-2
clone size: NA

CDR3 DNA: TGTGCCACCAGGCACCGCAGGGTGCAAAACACTGAAGCTTTCTTT
CDR3 protein: CATRHRRVQNTEAFF
D gene: NA
V gene: TRBV15
J gene: TRBJ1-1
clone size: few

CDR3 DNA: TGTGCCAGCAGTTACGAGGCGAGCTCCTATAATTCACCCCTCCACTTT
CDR3 protein: CASSYEASSYNSPLHF
D gene: NA
V gene: TRBV6-5
J gene: TRBJ1-6
clone size: many

CDR3 DNA: TGTGCCAGCAGCAGGCTACAGGGTTACGAGCAGTACTTC
CDR3 protein: CASSRLQGYEQYF
D gene: NA
V gene: TRBV5-1
J gene: TRBJ2-7
clone size: NA

CDR3 DNA: TGTGCCAGCAGCCCCCGGGGATCGACTAGCGGGGGTTACAATGAGCAGTTCTTC
CDR3 protein: CASSPRGSTSGGYNEQFF
D gene: TRBD2
V gene: TRBV7-9
J gene: TRBJ2-1
clone size: many

CDR3 DNA: TGTGCCACCAGTGTCCCCCCTCCAGATACGCAGTATTTT
CDR3 protein: CATSVPPPDTQYF
D gene: NA
V gene: TRBV24-1
J gene: TRBJ2-3
clone size: NA

CDR3 DNA: TGTGCCAGCAGCTTACAAGGCGGGACAGGGAGGAACACTGAAGCTTTCTTT
CDR3 protein: CASSLQGGTGRNTEAFF
D gene: TRBD1
V gene: TRBV7-2
J gene: TRBJ1-1
clone size: many

CDR3 DNA: TGTGCCAGCAGATTAACAGGCCAAGAGACCCAGTACTTC
CDR3 protein: CASRLTGQETQYF
D gene: NA
V gene: TRBV7-9
J gene: TRBJ2-5
clone size: few

CDR3 DNA: TGCAGCGTCTTAGCTGGGGCTGGCTACACCTTC
CDR3 protein: CSVLAGAGYTF
D gene: NA
V gene: TRBV29-1
J gene: TRBJ1-2
clone size: NA

CDR3 DNA: TGTGCCAGCAGTCTAGCGGACATTGCTGAAGCTTTCTTT
CDR3 protein: CASSLADIAEAFF
D gene: NA
V gene: TRBV19
J gene: TRBJ1-1
clone size: NA

CDR3 DNA: TGTGCCAGCAGCTTGGGGGGGCAGCGAATCACTGAAGCTTTCTTT
CDR3 protein: CASSLGGQRITEAFF
D gene: NA
V gene: TRBV5-4
J gene: TRBJ1-1
clone size: NA

CDR3 DNA: TGCGCCAGCAGCCAAGATGGGGCCATCGACACTGAAGCTTTCTTT
CDR3 protein: CASSQDGAIDTEAFF
D gene: NA
V gene: TRBV5-5
J gene: TRBJ1-1
clone size: NA

CDR3 DNA: TGCAGTGCTAGGGGGCCGGCTTTCTTT
CDR3 protein: CSARGPAFF
D gene: NA
V gene: TRBV20-1
J gene: TRBJ1-1
clone size: NA

CDR3 DNA: TGTGCCATCAGTGAGTCGACAGGGGCGTCAGGCTATGGCTACACCTTC
CDR3 protein: CAISESTGASGYGYTF
D gene: TRBD1
V gene: TRBV10-3
J gene: TRBJ1-2
clone size: NA

CDR3 DNA: TGCGCCAGCAGCATCCTAGCGGGGCGGTCCCAAAACATTCAGTACTTC
CDR3 protein: CASSILAGRSQNIQYF
D gene: TRBD2
V gene: TRBV5-1
J gene: TRBJ2-4
clone size: many

CDR3 DNA: TGTGCCAGCAGCGTCGGGACAGGCGAGACACCCCTCCACTTT
CDR3 protein: CASSVGTGETPLHF
D gene: TRBD1
V gene: TRBV9
J gene: TRBJ1-6
clone size: NA

CDR3 DNA: TGTGCCAGCAGCTTAGTGTCAGGGACCTACGAGCAGTACTTC
CDR3 protein: CASSLVSGTYEQYF
D gene: NA
V gene: TRBV7-6
J gene: TRBJ2-7
clone size: NA

CDR3 DNA: TGCAGTGCTCTAGTTGGGGGGAGAGACGAGCAGTACTTC
CDR3 protein: CSALVGGRDEQYF
D gene: NA
V gene: TRBV20-1
J gene: TRBJ2-7
clone size: once

CDR3 DNA: TGTGCCAGCAGCTCAGCGACCCAAGAGACCCAGTACTTC
CDR3 protein: CASSSATQETQYF
D gene: NA
V gene: TRBV7-9
J gene: TRBJ2-5
clone size: NA

CDR3 DNA: TGCAGTGCTAGGGACAGAGATCCCTACGAGCAGTACTTC
CDR3 protein: CSARDRDPYEQYF
D gene: NA
V gene: TRBV20-1
J gene: TRBJ2-7
clone size: NA

CDR3 DNA: TGTGCCAGCAGTCGAGCTACAGGGAAAGGGACAGATACGCAGTATTTT
CDR3 protein: CASSRATGKGTDTQYF
D gene: NA
V gene: TRBV25-1
J gene: TRBJ2-3
clone size: NA

CDR3 DNA: TGTGCCACCGCGAACAGGGAGAACACTGAAGCTTTCTTT
CDR3 protein: CATANRENTEAFF
D gene: NA
V gene: TRBV10-3
J gene: TRBJ1-1
clone size: NA

CDR3 DNA: TGTGCCAGAGCCGGAGAGGGGGAGCCCTACGAGCAGTACTTC
CDR3 protein: CARAGEGEPYEQYF
D gene: NA
V gene: TRBV6-4
J gene: TRBJ2-7
clone size: many

CDR3 DNA: TGTGCCAGCAGTTTACTAGCACCCTACAATGAGCAGTTCTTC
CDR3 protein: CASSLLAPYNEQFF
D gene: NA
V gene: TRBV28
J gene: TRBJ2-1
clone size: few

CDR3 DNA: TGTGCCAGTACCGTATTCAGGGGAGTGGATGGCTACACCTTC
CDR3 protein: CASTVFRGVDGYTF
D gene: NA
V gene: TRBV19
J gene: TRBJ1-2
clone size: NA

CDR3 DNA: TGCAGCGTTGCACCTACAGGGGCCCACGAGCAGTACTTC
CDR3 protein: CSVAPTGAHEQYF
D gene: TRBD1
V gene: TRBV29-1
J gene: TRBJ2-7
clone size: NA

CDR3 DNA: TGTGCCAGCAGGGCCGTAGCAACAGATACGCAGTATTTT
CDR3 protein: CASRAVATDTQYF
D gene: NA
V gene: TRBV2
J gene: TRBJ2-3
clone size: many

CDR3 DNA: TGTGCCAGCAGCTTAGCCCCCTGGGGGAGCTCCTACAATGAGCAGTTCTTC
CDR3 protein: CASSLAPWGSSYNEQFF
D gene: NA
V gene: TRBV7-2
J gene: TRBJ2-1
clone size: many